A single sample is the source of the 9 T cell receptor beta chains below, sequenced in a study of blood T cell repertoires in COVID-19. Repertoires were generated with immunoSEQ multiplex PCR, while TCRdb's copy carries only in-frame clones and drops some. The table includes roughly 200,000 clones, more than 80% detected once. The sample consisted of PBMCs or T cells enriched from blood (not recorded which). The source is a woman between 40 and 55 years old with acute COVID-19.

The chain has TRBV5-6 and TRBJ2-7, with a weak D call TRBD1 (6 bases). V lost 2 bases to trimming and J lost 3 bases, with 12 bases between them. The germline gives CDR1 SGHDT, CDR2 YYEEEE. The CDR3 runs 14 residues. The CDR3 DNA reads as TGTGCCAGCAGCTTAGGGACAAGCTACTACGAGCAGTACTTC. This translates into CASSLGTSYYEQYF.

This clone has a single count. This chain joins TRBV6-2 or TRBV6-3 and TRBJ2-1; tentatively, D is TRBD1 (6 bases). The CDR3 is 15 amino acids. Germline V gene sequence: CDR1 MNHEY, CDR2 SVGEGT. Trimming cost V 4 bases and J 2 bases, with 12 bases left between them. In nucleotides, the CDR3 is TGTGCCAGCAGTTCTCCGGGACAAACCTACAATGAGCAGTTCTTC. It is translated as CASSSPGQTYNEQFF.

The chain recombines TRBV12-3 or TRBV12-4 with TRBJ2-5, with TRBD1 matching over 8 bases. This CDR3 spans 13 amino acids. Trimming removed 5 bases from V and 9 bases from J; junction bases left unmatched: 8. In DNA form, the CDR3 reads TGTGCCAGCAGTCTCGGACAGGGCGCAGCCCAGTACTTC. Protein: CASSLGQGAAQYF.

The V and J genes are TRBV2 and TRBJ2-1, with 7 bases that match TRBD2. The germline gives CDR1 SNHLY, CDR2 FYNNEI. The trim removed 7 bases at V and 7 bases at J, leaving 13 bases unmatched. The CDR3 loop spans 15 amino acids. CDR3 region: CASTTPGGNRNEQFF. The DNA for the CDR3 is TGTGCCAGCACCACCCCGGGGGGTAACAGAAATGAGCAGTTCTTC.

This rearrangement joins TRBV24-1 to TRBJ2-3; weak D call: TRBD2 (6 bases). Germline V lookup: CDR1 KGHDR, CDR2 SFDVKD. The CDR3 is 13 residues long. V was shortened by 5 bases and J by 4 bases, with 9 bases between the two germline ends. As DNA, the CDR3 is TGTGCCACCAGTGGGCCTAGCGCAGATACGCAGTATTTT. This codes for CATSGPSADTQYF.

The CDR3 loop is CASSPTAGYNEQFF. CDR3 coding DNA: TGTGCCAGCAGCCCAACCGCCGGGTACAATGAGCAGTTCTTC. The chain recombines TRBV5-5 with TRBJ2-1; D not certain. This CDR3 spans 14 amino acids. V lost 4 bases and J lost 4, with 12 bases in between. Germline CDR1 SGHKS, CDR2 YYEKEE (reference sequence).

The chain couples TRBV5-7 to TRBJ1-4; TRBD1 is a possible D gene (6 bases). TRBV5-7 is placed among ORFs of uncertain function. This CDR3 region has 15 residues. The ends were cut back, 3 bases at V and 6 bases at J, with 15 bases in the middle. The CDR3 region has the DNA TGTGCCAGCAGCTGCGGGGAGGGGGGCGATGAAAAACTGTTTTTT. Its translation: CASSCGEGGDEKLFF.

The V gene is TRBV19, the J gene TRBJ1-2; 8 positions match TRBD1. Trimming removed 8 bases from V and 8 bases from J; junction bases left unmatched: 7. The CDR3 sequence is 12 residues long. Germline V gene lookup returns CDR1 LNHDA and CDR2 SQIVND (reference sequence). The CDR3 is CASSQGDRGYTF. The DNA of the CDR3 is TGTGCCAGTTCCCAGGGGGACAGGGGCTACACCTTC. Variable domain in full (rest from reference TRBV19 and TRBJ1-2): DGGITQSPKYLFRKEGQNVTLSCEQNLNHDAMYWYRQDPGQGLRLIYYSQIVNDFQKGDIAEGYSVSREKKESFPLTVTSAQKNPTAFYLCASSQGDRGYTFGSGTRLTVV.

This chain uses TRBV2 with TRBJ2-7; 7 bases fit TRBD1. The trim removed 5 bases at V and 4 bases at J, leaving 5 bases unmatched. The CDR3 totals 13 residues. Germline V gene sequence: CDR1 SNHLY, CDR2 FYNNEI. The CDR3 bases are TGTGCCAGCAGTCGAGGGGGCTTATACGAGCAGTACGTC. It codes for CASSRGGLYEQYV.